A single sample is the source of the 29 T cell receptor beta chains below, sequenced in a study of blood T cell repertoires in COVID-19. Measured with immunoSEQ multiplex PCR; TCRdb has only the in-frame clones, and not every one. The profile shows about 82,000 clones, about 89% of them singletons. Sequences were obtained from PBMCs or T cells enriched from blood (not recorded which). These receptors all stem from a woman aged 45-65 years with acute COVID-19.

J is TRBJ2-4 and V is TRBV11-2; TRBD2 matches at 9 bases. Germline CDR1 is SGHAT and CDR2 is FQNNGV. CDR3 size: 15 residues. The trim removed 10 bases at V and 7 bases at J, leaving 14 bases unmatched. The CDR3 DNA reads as TGTGCCACCACGGGGCTAGCGGGAAGGGGGAACATTCAGTACTTC. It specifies CATTGLAGRGNIQYF.

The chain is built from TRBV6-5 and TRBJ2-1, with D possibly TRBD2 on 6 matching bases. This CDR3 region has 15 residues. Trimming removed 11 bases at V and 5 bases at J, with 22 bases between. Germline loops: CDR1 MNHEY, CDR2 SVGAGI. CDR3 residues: CAARRDSSGHNEQFF. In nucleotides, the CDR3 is TGTGCCGCCCGCCGGGACTCCTCGGGGCACAATGAGCAGTTCTTC.

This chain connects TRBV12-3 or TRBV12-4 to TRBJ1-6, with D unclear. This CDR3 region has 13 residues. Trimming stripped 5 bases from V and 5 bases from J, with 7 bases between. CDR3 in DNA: TGTGCCAGCAGTGCGAACGATAATTCACCCCTCCACTTT. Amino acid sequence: CASSANDNSPLHF.

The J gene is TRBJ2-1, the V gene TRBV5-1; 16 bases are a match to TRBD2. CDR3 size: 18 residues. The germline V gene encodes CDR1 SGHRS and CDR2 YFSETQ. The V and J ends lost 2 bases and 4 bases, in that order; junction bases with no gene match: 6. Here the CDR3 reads CASSFPGLAGGTYNEQFF. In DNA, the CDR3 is TGCGCCAGCAGCTTCCCGGGACTAGCGGGAGGGACTTACAATGAGCAGTTCTTC.

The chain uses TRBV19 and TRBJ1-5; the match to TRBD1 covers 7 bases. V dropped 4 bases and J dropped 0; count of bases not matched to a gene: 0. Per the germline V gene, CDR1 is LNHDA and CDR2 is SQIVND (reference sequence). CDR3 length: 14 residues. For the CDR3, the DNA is TGTGCCAGTAGTACAGGGGGTAGCAATCAGCCCCAGCATTTT. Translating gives CASSTGGSNQPQHF.

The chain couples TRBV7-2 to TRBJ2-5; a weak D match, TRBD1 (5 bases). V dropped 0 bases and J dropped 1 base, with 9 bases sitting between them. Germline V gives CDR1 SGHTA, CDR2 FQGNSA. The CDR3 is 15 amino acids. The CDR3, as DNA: TGTGCCAGCAGCTTAGCGCCGACAGTCCAAGAGACCCAGTACTTC. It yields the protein CASSLAPTVQETQYF.

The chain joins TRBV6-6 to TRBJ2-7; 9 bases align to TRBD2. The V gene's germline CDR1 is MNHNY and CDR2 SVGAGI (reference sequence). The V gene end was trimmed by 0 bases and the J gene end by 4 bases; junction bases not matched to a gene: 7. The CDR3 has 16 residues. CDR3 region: CASSYSYSGSTYEQYF. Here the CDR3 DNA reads TGTGCCAGCAGTTACTCCTATAGCGGGAGTACGTACGAGCAGTACTTC.

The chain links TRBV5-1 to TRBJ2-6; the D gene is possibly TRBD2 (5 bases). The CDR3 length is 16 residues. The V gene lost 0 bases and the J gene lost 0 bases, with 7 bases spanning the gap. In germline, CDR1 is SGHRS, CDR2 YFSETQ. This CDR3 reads CASSLVGSSGANVLTF. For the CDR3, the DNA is TGCGCCAGCAGCTTGGTGGGGAGCTCTGGGGCCAACGTCCTGACTTTC.

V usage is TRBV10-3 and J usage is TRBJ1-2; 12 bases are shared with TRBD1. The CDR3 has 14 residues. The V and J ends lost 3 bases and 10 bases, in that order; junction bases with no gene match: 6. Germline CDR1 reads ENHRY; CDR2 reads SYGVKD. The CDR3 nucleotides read TGTGCCATCAGTGACCGGCTGGGACAGGGGGCCTACACCTTC. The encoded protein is CAISDRLGQGAYTF.

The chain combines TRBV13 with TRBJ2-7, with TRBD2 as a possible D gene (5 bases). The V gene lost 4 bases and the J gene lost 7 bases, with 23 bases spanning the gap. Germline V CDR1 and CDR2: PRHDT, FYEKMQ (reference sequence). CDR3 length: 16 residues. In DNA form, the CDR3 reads TGTGCCAGCAGCTCTGGCAAGGGTCTTAGGGCGGGTGAGCAGTACTTC. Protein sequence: CASSSGKGLRAGEQYF.

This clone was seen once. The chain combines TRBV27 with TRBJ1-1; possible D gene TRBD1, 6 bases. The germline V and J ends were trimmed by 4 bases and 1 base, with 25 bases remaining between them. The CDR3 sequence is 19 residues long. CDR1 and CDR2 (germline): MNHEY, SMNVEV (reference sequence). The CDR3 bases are TGTGCCAGCAGTTCCCCCCGGCCGGGACACAGAGCAGGGAACACTGAAGCTTTCTTT. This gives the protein CASSSPRPGHRAGNTEAFF.

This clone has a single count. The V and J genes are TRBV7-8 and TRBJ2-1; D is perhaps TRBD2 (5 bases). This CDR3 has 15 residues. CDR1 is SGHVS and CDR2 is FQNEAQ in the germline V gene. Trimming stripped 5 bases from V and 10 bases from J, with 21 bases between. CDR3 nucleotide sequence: TGTGCCAGCAGCCCGGTTCACCGGGGTCCCACGGAGCAGTTCTTC. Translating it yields CASSPVHRGPTEQFF.

This CDR3 reads CASSIVGQGGNEQFF. The CDR3 nucleotides are TGTGCCAGTAGTATAGTCGGACAGGGGGGAAATGAGCAGTTCTTC. V usage is TRBV19 and J usage is TRBJ2-1; 10 nucleotides match TRBD1. The V gene end was trimmed by 1 base and the J gene end by 7 bases; junction bases not matched to a gene: 4. The CDR3 extends over 15 amino acids. Germline V gene sequence: CDR1 LNHDA, CDR2 SQIVND (reference sequence).

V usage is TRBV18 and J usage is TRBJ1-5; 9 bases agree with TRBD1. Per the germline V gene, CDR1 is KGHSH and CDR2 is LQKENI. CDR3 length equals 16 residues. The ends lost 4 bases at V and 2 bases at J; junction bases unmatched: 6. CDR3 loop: CASSQQGAGGNQPQHF. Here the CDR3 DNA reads TGTGCCAGCTCACAACAGGGGGCCGGCGGCAATCAGCCCCAGCATTTT.

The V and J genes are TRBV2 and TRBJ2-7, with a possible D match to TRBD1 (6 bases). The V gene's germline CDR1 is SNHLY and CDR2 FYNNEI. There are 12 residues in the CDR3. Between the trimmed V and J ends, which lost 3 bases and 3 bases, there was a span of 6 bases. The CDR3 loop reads CASSDRGYEQYF. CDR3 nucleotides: TGTGCCAGCAGTGACAGGGGCTACGAGCAGTACTTC.

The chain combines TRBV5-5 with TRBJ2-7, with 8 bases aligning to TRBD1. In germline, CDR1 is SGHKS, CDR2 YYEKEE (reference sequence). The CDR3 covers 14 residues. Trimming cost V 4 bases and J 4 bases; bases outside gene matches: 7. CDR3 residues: CASSPGGTGYEQYF. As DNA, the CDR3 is TGTGCCAGCAGCCCAGGAGGGACAGGATACGAGCAGTACTTC.

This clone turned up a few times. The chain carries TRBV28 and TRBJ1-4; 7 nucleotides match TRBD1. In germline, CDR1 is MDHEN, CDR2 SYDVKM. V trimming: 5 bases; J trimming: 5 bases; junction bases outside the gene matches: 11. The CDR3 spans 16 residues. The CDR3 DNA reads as TGTGCCAGCAGTGGCCAGGGGGAGTCGCCGAATGAAAAACTGTTTTTT. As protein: CASSGQGESPNEKLFF.

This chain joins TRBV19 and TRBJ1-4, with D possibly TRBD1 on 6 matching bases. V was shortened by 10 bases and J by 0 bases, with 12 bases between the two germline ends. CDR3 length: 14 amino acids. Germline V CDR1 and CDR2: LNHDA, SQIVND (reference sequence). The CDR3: CATSGGATNEKLFF. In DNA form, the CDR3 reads TGTGCCACCAGCGGGGGCGCAACTAATGAAAAACTGTTTTTT.

In nucleotides, the CDR3 is TGCGCCAGCAGCCAAGCGGCGGGAGAGGGCTACGAGCAGTACTTC. It yields the protein CASSQAAGEGYEQYF. The chain has TRBV4-3 and TRBJ2-7; TRBD2 agrees at 7 bases. CDR3 length: 15 residues. Losses at the gene ends were 1 base for V and 3 bases for J; bases not matched to a gene: 6. Germline values: CDR1 LGHNA, CDR2 YSLEER.

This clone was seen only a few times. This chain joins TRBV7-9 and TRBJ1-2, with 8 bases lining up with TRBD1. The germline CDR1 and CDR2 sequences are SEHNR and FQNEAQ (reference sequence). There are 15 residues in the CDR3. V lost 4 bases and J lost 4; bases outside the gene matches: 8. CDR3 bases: TGTGCCAGCAGCTCACAGGGGGGCCAGGGCTATGGCTACACCTTC. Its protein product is CASSSQGGQGYGYTF.

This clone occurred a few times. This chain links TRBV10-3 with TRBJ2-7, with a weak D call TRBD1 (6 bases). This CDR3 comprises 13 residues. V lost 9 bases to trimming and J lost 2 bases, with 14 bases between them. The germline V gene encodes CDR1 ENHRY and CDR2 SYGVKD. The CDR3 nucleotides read TGTGCCATAGCTACCGACAGGCCCTACGAGCAGTACTTC. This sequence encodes CAIATDRPYEQYF.

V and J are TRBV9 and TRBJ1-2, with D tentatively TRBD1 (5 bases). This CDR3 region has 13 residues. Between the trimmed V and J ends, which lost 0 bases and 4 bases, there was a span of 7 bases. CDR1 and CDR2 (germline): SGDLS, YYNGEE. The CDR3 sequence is CASSVGQTYGYTF. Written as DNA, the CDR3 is TGTGCCAGCAGCGTAGGACAGACCTATGGCTACACCTTC.

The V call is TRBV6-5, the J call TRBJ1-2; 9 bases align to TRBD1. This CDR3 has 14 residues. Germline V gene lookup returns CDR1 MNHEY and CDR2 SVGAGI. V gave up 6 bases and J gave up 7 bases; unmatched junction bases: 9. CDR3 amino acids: CASSDTGGVGGYTF. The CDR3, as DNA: TGTGCCAGCAGCGATACAGGGGGCGTCGGTGGCTACACCTTC.

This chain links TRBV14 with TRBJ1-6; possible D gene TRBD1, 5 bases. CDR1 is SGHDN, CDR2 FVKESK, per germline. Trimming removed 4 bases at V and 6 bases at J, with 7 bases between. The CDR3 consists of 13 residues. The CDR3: CASSRGFNSPLHF. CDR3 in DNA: TGTGCCAGCAGCCGGGGCTTTAATTCACCCCTCCACTTT.

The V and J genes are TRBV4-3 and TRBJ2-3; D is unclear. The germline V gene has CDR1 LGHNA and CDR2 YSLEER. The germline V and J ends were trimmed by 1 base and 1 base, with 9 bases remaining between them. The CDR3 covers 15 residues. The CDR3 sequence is CASSQAWQGTDTQYF. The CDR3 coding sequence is TGCGCCAGCAGCCAAGCGTGGCAGGGCACAGATACGCAGTATTTT.

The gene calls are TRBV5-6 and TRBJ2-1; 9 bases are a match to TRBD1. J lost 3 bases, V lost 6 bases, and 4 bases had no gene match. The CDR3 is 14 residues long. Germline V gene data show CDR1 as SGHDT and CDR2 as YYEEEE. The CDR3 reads CASTLTGGYNEQFF. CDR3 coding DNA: TGTGCCAGCACCCTGACAGGGGGCTACAATGAGCAGTTCTTC.

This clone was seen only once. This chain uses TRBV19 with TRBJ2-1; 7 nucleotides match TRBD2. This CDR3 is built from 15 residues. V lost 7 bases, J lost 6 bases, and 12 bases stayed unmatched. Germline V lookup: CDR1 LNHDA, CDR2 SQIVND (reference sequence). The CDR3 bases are TGTGCCAGTAACCCCCACTCGGGCGGGAGCAATGAGCAGTTCTTC. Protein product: CASNPHSGGSNEQFF.

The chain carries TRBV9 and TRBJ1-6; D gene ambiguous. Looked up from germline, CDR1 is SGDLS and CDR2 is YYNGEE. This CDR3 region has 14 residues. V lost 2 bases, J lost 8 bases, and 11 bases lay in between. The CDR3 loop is CASSVLNSDSPLHF. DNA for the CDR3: TGTGCCAGCAGCGTCTTAAATTCGGATTCACCCCTCCACTTT.

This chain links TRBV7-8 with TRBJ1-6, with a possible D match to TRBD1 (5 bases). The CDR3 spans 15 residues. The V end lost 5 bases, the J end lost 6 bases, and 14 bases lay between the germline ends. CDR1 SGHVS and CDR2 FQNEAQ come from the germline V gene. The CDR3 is CASSPQTESNSPLHF. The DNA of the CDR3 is TGTGCCAGCAGCCCGCAGACAGAATCTAATTCACCCCTCCACTTT. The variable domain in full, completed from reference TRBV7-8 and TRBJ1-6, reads GAGVSQSPRYKVAKRGQDVALRCDPISGHVSLFWYQQALGQGPEFLTYFQNEAQLDKSGLPSDRFFAERPEGSVSTLKIQRTQQEDSAVYLCASSPQTESNSPLHFGNGTRLTVT.